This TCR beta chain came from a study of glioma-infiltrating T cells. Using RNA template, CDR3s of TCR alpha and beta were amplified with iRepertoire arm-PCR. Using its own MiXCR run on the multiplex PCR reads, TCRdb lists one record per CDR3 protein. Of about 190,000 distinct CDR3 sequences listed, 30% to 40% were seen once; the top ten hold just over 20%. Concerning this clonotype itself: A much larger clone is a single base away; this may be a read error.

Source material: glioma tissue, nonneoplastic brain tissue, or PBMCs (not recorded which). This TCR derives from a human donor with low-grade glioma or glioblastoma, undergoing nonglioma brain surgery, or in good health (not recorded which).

CDR3 in amino acids: CASSMSGAKNIQYF. The CDR3 nucleotides read TGTGCCAGCAGCATGTCAGGAGCCAAAAACATTCAGTACTTC. The chain has TRBV7-9 and TRBJ2-4; D uncertain. Trimming removed 5 bases from V and 0 bases from J, with 8 bases in between. CDR3 length equals 14 residues. Germline CDR1 is SEHNR and CDR2 is FQNEAQ (reference sequence).